A selection of T cell receptor beta chains follows, all from one sample in a study of response to subunit inactivated influenza vaccine. TCRdb reprocessed the RT-PCR reads with MiXCR, giving one entry per CDR3 protein. There are about 520,000 distinct CDR3 sequences in the sample; more than 7% occur only once, and about an eighth lies in the top ten. The sample consisted of PBMCs from blood, taken roughly 24 months after vaccination. The receptors were sampled from a man aged 50-75 years who received an inactivated influenza vaccine. CDR3s include the opening cysteine and the closing phenylalanine or tryptophan. The order of the fields is clone size, J gene, D gene, V gene, CDR3 DNA, CDR3 protein. D genes are given only for firm matches. Size is omitted from some rows. Given values are once, few, many or a class for expanded clones.

>few|TRBJ2-5|TRBD2|TRBV7-8
TGTGCCAGCAGCTGGACCCTAGCGGGAGTACGAGAGACCCAGTACTTC
CASSWTLAGVRETQYF
>.|TRBJ2-1|.|TRBV10-2
TGCGCCAGCAGTGACCCAGCGTTCGTCTACAATGAGCAGTTCTTC
CASSDPAFVYNEQFF
>many|TRBJ1-5|TRBD1|TRBV20-1
TGCAGTGTCGTACAGGGGGCTGGCAATCAGCCCCAGCATTTT
CSVVQGAGNQPQHF
>few|TRBJ2-3|.|TRBV4-3
TGCGCCAGCAGCCAAGAGTTGACAGATACGCAGTATTTT
CASSQELTDTQYF
>.|TRBJ2-1|TRBD2|TRBV6-4
TGTGCCAGCAGTCGACTTGCGGGAGGGCTGAGAGTCTCCTACAATGAGCAGTTCTTC
CASSRLAGGLRVSYNEQFF
>many|TRBJ1-6|.|TRBV4-1
TGCGCCAGCAGCCAAGATGGTTACTCCTATAATTCACCCCTCCACTTT
CASSQDGYSYNSPLHF
>few|TRBJ2-3|.|TRBV20-1
TGCAGTGCTAGAGTAACTCCCGCGGGACCCACAGATACGCAGTATTTT
CSARVTPAGPTDTQYF
>.|TRBJ2-7|.|TRBV3-1
TGTGCCAGCAGCCCGCGTCCGTCCCTGGAGCAGTACTTC
CASSPRPSLEQYF
>many|TRBJ2-1|TRBD1|TRBV20-1
TGCAGTGCTCACGACAGGGGGTGGAACAATGAGCAGTTCTTC
CSAHDRGWNNEQFF
>few|TRBJ2-2|.|TRBV5-1
TGCGCCAGCAGCTTATTTGTTGGTGGAGGGAACACCGGGGAGCTGTTTTTT
CASSLFVGGGNTGELFF
>.|TRBJ2-7|TRBD1|TRBV6-2/TRBV6-3
TGTGCCAGCAGTCAAGGGGGCGGAGGCGAGCAGTACTTC
CASSQGGGGEQYF
>.|TRBJ1-2|TRBD1|TRBV20-1
TGCAGTGCTACTGCCCAGGGGGTTTCGTATGGCTACACCTTC
CSATAQGVSYGYTF
>few|TRBJ2-7|.|TRBV27
TGTGCCAGTGGAGGGGGAAGGGGTTACGAGCAGTACTTC
CASGGGRGYEQYF
>few|TRBJ2-1|.|TRBV19
TGTGCCTGTCGTGAAAGGGGGGGGCGAAGTCTTGGGAATGAGCAGTTCTTC
CACRERGGRSLGNEQFF
>.|TRBJ1-1|TRBD1|TRBV18
TGTGCCAGCTCACGAGTGACCCGAAATGACAGGGGGCGAGGGGAAGCTTTCTTT
CASSRVTRNDRGRGEAFF
>few|TRBJ2-1|.|TRBV4-3
TGCGCCGGCAGCCAAGCCGCGGGACAGCTTCAGTTCTTC
CAGSQAAGQLQFF
>few|TRBJ2-7|.|TRBV4-3
TGCGCCAGCAGCCAAGAATTGGGGAACTGGGGCCCCTACGAGCAGTACTTC
CASSQELGNWGPYEQYF
>few|TRBJ1-1|.|TRBV9
TGTGCCAGCAGCGTAGGGTTACCCCAGGGGAACACTGAAGCTTTCTTT
CASSVGLPQGNTEAFF
>many|TRBJ1-1|TRBD1|TRBV29-1
TGCAGCGCGGGACAGGGGGTGGCGGAAGCTTTCTTT
CSAGQGVAEAFF
>few|TRBJ1-5|.|TRBV7-9
TGTGCCAGCAGCTCGTGGGACCAGCCCCAGCATTTT
CASSSWDQPQHF
>.|TRBJ2-5|.|TRBV5-1
TGCGCCAGCAGCTCCTGGTCGCACCAAGAGACCCAGTACTTC
CASSSWSHQETQYF
>few|TRBJ2-1|.|TRBV20-1
TGCAGTGCCGCGCCACACTACAATGAGCAGTTCTTC
CSAAPHYNEQFF
>many|TRBJ2-7|.|TRBV6-5
TGTGCCAGCAGTTACACGGTTTCCTACGAGCAGTACTTC
CASSYTVSYEQYF
>few|TRBJ2-4|TRBD1|TRBV11-2
TGTGCCAGCAGCCCCGGGACAGGGCTAAACATTCAGTACTTC
CASSPGTGLNIQYF
>few|TRBJ1-1|.|TRBV16
TGTGCCAGCAGCCAATCTCTGGGGAACACTGAAGCTTTCTTT
CASSQSLGNTEAFF
>few|TRBJ2-1|.|TRBV5-5
TGTGCCAGCAGCTTGTCGATCCGGGCCAATGAGCAGTTCTTC
CASSLSIRANEQFF
>.|TRBJ2-1|TRBD2|TRBV5-1
TGCGCCAGCAGCACAGCGGGGGGTCTCTACAATGAGCAGTTCTTC
CASSTAGGLYNEQFF
>few|TRBJ2-7|TRBD1|TRBV7-8
TGTGCCAGCAGCTTGGGGCGGACAGGGCAGCAGTACTTC
CASSLGRTGQQYF
>many|TRBJ2-1|TRBD1|TRBV12-3/TRBV12-4
TGTGCCAGCAGATATGGACAGGGGAGTGTCTACAATGAGCAGTTCTTC
CASRYGQGSVYNEQFF
>.|TRBJ1-4|.|TRBV2
TGTGCTACGTACGGACGGGCAGGGAGAGGTGAAAAACTGTTTTTT
CATYGRAGRGEKLFF
>many|TRBJ1-2|.|TRBV9
TGTGCCAGCAGCGTAGGACCGGAGACAGGTGAATCCTATGGCTACACCTTC
CASSVGPETGESYGYTF
>many|TRBJ2-5|.|TRBV3-1
TGTGCCACCCAGGGATATGAGACCCAGTACTTC
CATQGYETQYF
>.|TRBJ2-7|TRBD2|TRBV3-1
TGTGCCAGCAGCGGCGGGACTAGCGGCTACGAGCAGTACTTC
CASSGGTSGYEQYF
>.|TRBJ2-1|.|TRBV10-3
TGTGCCATCAGTGGAGAAGGCGATGAGCAGTTCTTC
CAISGEGDEQFF
>.|TRBJ2-1|.|TRBV20-1
TGCAGTGCGTGGGGTAGCGTCAATGAGCAGTTCTTC
CSAWGSVNEQFF
>many|TRBJ2-2|.|TRBV7-2
TGTGCCAGCACCATACAGGGGAACACCGGGGAGCTGTTTTTT
CASTIQGNTGELFF
>many|TRBJ2-7|.|TRBV7-9
TGTGCCAGCAGCTTCGGACAGGGAGGGAGTGACGAGCAGTACTTC
CASSFGQGGSDEQYF
>.|TRBJ2-2|.|TRBV24-1
TGTGCCACCAGTGATACAGGGTACACCGGGGAGCTGTTTTTT
CATSDTGYTGELFF